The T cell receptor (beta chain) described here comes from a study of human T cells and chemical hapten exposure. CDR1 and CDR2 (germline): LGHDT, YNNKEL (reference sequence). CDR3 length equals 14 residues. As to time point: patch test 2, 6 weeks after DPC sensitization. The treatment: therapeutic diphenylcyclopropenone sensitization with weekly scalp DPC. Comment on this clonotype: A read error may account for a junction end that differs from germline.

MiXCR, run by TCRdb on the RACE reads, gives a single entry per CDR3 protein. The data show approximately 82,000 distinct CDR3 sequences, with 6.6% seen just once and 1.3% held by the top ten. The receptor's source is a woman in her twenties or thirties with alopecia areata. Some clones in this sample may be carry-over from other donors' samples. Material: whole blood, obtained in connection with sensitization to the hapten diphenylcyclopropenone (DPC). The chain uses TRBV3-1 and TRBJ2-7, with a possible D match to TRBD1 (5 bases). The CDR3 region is CTSSQEGRAGEQYF. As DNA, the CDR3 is TGTACCAGCAGCCAAGAAGGCAGGGCCGGCGAGCAGTACTTC.